This is a list of T cell receptor beta chains from one sample in a study of blood T cell repertoires in COVID-19. Clones were read by immunoSEQ multiplex PCR, and TCRdb kept only the in-frame ones, dropping some. The table lists fewer than 45,000 clones, 80% of them singletons. Sequences were obtained from peripheral blood. These receptors were taken from a man between 65 and 85 years old with acute or convalescent COVID-19. CDR3s include the opening cysteine and the closing phenylalanine or tryptophan. A D gene is named only where the DNA matches it firmly. A clone size is listed for some rows: how often the clone was seen (once, few, many), or a class if it is expanded.

TRBJ1-2,TRBV11-2,NA,TRBD1,TGTGCCAGCAGCTCCACTGCGGACAGGAGGGACTATGGCTACACCTTC,CASSSTADRRDYGYTF
TRBJ2-5,TRBV18,NA,NA,TGTGCCAGCTCCGCGGCGGGTGTCAAGGGAGAGACCCAGTACTTC,CASSAAGVKGETQYF
TRBJ1-1,TRBV6-1,NA,NA,TGTGCCAGCAGGCGAAACTTGAACACTGAAGCTTTCTTT,CASRRNLNTEAFF
TRBJ1-1,TRBV7-3,NA,NA,TGTGCCAGCGGCTCGGGAGCTGAAGCTTTCTTT,CASGSGAEAFF
TRBJ2-1,TRBV11-2,NA,TRBD2,TGTGCCAGCAGCTCGACCGGGGGGGCCGGAAATGAGCAGTTCTTC,CASSSTGGAGNEQFF
TRBJ1-6,TRBV5-6,NA,NA,TGTGCCAGCAGCTTGAATCGAGGGGGTCTCTCCTATAATTCACCCCTCCACTTT,CASSLNRGGLSYNSPLHF
TRBJ1-1,TRBV6-5,NA,TRBD1,TGTGCCAGCAGTAAACGACAGGGGGCGTCCACTGAAGCTTTCTTT,CASSKRQGASTEAFF
TRBJ1-3,TRBV11-2,NA,TRBD1,TGTGCCAGCAGCGACAGGGGGCACTCTGGAAACACCATATATTTT,CASSDRGHSGNTIYF
TRBJ1-1,TRBV6-6,NA,TRBD1,TGTGCCAGCAGTTCGACAGGGGGCGCGTCGGGCACTGAAGCTTTCTTT,CASSSTGGASGTEAFF
TRBJ2-6,TRBV28,once,TRBD1,TGTGCCAGCAGTTTCTCTGGACAGGGGGCGCTTGGGGCCAACGTCCTGACTTTC,CASSFSGQGALGANVLTF
TRBJ1-1,TRBV6-5,few,TRBD1,TGTGCCAGCACAGCCCAGGGGGTCTACACTGAAGCTTTCTTT,CASTAQGVYTEAFF
TRBJ1-2,TRBV4-1,NA,NA,TGCGCCAGCAGCCAAGACAGGGATTATGGCTACACCTTC,CASSQDRDYGYTF
TRBJ2-5,TRBV4-3,once,NA,TGCGCCAGCAGCCAAAACAGGGTGGGGCGAGAGACCCAGTACTTC,CASSQNRVGRETQYF
TRBJ1-1,TRBV7-2,NA,NA,TGTGCCAGCAGCTTAGGAGGAGGAGAAGCTTTCTTT,CASSLGGGEAFF
TRBJ2-5,TRBV4-2,NA,TRBD2,TGTGCCAGCAGCCAAGATTCGGGGACTAGCGGGGGGGCCAGGGAGACCCAGTACTTC,CASSQDSGTSGGARETQYF
TRBJ2-5,TRBV7-7,once,TRBD2,TGTGCTAGCAGCCTAGGGGGACTAGCGGGGAAGGAGACCCAGTACTTC,CASSLGGLAGKETQYF
TRBJ1-4,TRBV6-5,NA,TRBD1,TGTGCCAGCAGTTCTACAGGGGGACGGAAACTGTTTTTT,CASSSTGGRKLFF
TRBJ1-2,TRBV25-1,few,TRBD1,TGTGCCAGCAGTGATGAGGACAGGGGAGGATATGGCTACACCTTC,CASSDEDRGGYGYTF
TRBJ1-5,TRBV4-1,few,NA,TGCGCCAGCAGCCAAGGTTCGGGTCCCGCCGGGTCCCAGCATTTT,CASSQGSGPAGSQHF
TRBJ2-1,TRBV9,NA,NA,TGTGCCAGCAGCGCCTCCCCATCTCTAGGGGGTGAGCAGTTCTTC,CASSASPSLGGEQFF
TRBJ1-3,TRBV7-2,NA,NA,TGTGCCAGCAGCAAGAGACTTGGAGCAGGAAACACCATATATTTT,CASSKRLGAGNTIYF
TRBJ1-4,TRBV7-2,NA,NA,TGTGCCAGCAGCGTACAGGGAAGAGCAACTAATGAAAAACTGTTTTTT,CASSVQGRATNEKLFF
TRBJ2-1,TRBV5-1,NA,NA,TGCGCCAGCAGCTTGGTCGACAATGAGCAGTTCTTC,CASSLVDNEQFF